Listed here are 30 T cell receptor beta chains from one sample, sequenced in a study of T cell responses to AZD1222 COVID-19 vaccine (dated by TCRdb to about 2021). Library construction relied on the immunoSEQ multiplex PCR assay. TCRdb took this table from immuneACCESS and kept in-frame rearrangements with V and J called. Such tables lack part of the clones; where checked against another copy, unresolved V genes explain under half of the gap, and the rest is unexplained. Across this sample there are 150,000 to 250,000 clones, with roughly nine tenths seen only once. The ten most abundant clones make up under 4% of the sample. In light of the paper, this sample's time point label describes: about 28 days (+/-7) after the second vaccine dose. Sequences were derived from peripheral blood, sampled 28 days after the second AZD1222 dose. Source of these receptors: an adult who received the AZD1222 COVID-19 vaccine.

Here the CDR3 DNA reads TGTGCCAGCAGTTTTAGCGGGAGGAAGGAGCGTGAGCAGTACTTC. This codes for CASSFSGRKEREQYF. V gene TRBV27 combines with J gene TRBJ2-7; TRBD2 matches 10 bases. This CDR3 contains 15 residues. V was clipped by 3 bases and J by 7 bases; unmatched bases: 9. Germline-derived CDR1 and CDR2 are MNHEY and SMNVEV (reference sequence).

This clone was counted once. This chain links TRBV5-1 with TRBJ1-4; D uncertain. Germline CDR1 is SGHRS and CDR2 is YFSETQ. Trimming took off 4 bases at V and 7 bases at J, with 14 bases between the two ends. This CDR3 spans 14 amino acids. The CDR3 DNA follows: TGCGCCAGCAGCGTTGAGGGATACGGTGAAAAACTGTTTTTT. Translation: CASSVEGYGEKLFF.

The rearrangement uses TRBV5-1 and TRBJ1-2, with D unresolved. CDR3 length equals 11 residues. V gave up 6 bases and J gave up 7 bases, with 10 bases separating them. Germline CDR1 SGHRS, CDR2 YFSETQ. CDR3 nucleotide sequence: TGCGCCAGCACAGATAGTGCTGGCTACACCTTC. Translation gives CASTDSAGYTF.

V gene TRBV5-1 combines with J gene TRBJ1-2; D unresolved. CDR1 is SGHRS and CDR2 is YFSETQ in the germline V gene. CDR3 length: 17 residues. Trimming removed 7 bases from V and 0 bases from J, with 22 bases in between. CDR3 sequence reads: CASPYPAFKKANYGYTF. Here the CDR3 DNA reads TGCGCCAGCCCCTACCCAGCCTTTAAGAAAGCTAACTATGGCTACACCTTC.

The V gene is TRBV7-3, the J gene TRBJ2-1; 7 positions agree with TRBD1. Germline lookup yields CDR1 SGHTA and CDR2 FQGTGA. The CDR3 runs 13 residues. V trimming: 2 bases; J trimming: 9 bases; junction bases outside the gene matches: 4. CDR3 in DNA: TGTGCCAGCAGCTTATACAGGGGCACTGAGCAGTTCTTC. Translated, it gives CASSLYRGTEQFF.

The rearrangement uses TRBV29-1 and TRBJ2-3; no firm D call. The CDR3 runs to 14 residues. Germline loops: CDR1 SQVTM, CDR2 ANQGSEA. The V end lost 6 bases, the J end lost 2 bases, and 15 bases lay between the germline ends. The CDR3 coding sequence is TGCAGCGTCGCCGGCCGTCTTAACACAGATACGCAGTATTTT. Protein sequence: CSVAGRLNTDTQYF.

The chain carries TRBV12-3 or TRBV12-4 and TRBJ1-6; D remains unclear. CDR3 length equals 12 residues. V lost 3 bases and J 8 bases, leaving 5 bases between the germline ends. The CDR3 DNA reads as TGTGCCAGCAGTTTCCCTCATTCACCCCTCCACTTT. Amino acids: CASSFPHSPLHF.

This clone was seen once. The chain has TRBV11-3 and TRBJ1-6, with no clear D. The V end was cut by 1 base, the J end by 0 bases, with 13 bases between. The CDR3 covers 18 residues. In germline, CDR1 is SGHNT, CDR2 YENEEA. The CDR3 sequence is CASSLVWRASSYNSPLHF. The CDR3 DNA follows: TGTGCCAGCAGCTTAGTTTGGCGGGCGAGCTCCTATAATTCACCCCTCCACTTT. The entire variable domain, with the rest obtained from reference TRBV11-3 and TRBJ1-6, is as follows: EAGVVQSPRYKIIEKKQPVAFWCNPISGHNTLYWYLQNLGQGPELLIRYENEEAVDDSQLPKDRFSAERLKGVDSTLKIQPAELGDSAVYLCASSLVWRASSYNSPLHFGNGTRLTVT.

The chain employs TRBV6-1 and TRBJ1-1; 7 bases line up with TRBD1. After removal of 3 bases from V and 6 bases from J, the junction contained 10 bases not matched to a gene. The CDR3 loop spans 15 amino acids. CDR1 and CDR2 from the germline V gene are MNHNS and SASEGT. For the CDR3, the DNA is TGTGCCAGCAGTGACCAAACAGGGGTTGGGGCTGAAGCTTTCTTT. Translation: CASSDQTGVGAEAFF.

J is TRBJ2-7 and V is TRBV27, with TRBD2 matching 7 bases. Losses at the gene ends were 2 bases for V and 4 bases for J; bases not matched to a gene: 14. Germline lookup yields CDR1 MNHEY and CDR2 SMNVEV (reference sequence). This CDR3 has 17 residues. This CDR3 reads CASSLLREVGGPYEQYF. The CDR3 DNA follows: TGTGCCAGCAGTTTACTTCGTGAAGTGGGAGGGCCGTACGAGCAGTACTTC.

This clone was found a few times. The CDR3 loop is CASSLRGEGSEQYF. The CDR3 DNA sequence: TGCGCCAGCAGCCTTCGCGGTGAGGGATCCGAGCAGTACTTC. This chain connects TRBV4-1 to TRBJ2-7; a possible D gene is TRBD2 (5 bases). The CDR3 length is 14 residues. Trimming shortened V by 4 bases and J by 6 bases, and 16 bases separated the two germline ends. Germline CDR1 MGHRA, CDR2 YSYEKL.

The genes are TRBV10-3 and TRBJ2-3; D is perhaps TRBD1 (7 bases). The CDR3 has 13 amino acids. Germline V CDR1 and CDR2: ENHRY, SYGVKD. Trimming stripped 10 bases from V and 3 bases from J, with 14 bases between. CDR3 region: CASAGGRTDTQYF. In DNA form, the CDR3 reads TGTGCCAGCGCAGGGGGGAGGACAGATACGCAGTATTTT.

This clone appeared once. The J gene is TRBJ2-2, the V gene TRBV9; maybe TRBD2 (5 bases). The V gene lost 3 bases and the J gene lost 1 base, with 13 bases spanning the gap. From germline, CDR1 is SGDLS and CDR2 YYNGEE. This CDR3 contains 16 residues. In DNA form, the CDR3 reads TGTGCCAGCAGCGGCCGGGGAGCGGAGAACACCGGGGAGCTGTTTTTT. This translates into CASSGRGAENTGELFF.

This chain's CDR3 is CASSLAGGQGAWEQYF. CDR3 bases: TGTGCCAGCAGCTTGGCCGGCGGTCAGGGGGCGTGGGAGCAGTACTTC. V and J are TRBV5-5 and TRBJ2-7; 8 nucleotides align to TRBD1. The V and J ends lost 0 bases and 7 bases, in that order; junction bases with no gene match: 12. Germline assignment: CDR1 SGHKS and CDR2 YYEKEE (reference sequence). The CDR3 contains 16 residues.

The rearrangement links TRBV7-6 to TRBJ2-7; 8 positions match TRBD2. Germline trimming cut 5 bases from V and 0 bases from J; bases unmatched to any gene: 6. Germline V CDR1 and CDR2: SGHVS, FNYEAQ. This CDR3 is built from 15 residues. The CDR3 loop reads CASSPGGTSSYEQYF. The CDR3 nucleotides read TGTGCCAGCAGCCCGGGGGGGACCAGCTCCTACGAGCAGTACTTC.

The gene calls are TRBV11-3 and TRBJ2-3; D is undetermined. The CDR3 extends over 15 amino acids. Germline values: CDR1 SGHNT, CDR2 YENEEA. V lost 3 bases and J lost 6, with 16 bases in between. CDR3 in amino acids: CASSFGPGRVDTQYF. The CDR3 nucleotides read TGTGCCAGCAGCTTCGGCCCCGGAAGGGTCGATACGCAGTATTTT.

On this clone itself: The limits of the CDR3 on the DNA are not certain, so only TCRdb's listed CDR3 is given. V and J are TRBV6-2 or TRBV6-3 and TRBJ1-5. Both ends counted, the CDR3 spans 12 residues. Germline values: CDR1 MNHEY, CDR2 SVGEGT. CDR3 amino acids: CASSTSNQPQHF.

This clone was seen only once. The CDR3 here is CASHRAATETQYF. CDR3 coding DNA: TGTGCCAGCCACCGGGCCGCAACGGAGACCCAGTACTTC. The chain is built from TRBV2 and TRBJ2-5, with D hard to call. Trimming shortened V by 8 bases and J by 5 bases, and 15 bases separated the two germline ends. Germline V gene data show CDR1 as SNHLY and CDR2 as FYNNEI. The CDR3 is 13 residues long.

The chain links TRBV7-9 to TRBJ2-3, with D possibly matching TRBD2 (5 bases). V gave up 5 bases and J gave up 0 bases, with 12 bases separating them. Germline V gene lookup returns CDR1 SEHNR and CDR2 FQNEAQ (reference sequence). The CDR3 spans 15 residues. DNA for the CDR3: TGTGCCAGCAGCCCCCGGGGTTCTAGCACAGATACGCAGTATTTT. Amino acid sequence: CASSPRGSSTDTQYF.

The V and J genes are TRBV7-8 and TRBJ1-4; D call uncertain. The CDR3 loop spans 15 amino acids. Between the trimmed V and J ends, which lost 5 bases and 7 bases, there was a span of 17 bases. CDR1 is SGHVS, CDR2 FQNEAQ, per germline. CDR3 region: CASSPRVIVAEKLFF. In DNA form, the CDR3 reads TGTGCCAGCAGCCCGAGGGTTATTGTGGCTGAAAAACTGTTTTTT.

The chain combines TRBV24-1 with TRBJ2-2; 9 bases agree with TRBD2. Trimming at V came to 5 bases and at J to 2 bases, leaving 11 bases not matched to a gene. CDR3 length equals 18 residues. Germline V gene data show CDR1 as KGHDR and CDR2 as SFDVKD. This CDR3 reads CATSGVTLSGRNTGELFF. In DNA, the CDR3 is TGTGCCACCAGTGGTGTGACCCTTAGCGGGAGAAACACCGGGGAGCTGTTTTTT.

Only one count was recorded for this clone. The CDR3 DNA follows: TGTGCCACCAGTGATTTCGGAGGGCGGGTGGCCTCCTACAATGAGCAGTTCTTC. Translated: CATSDFGGRVASYNEQFF. The rearrangement links TRBV24-1 to TRBJ2-1; D perhaps matches TRBD2 (6 bases). V lost 1 base and J lost 0, with 15 bases in between. There are 18 residues in the CDR3. Germline V CDR1 and CDR2: KGHDR, SFDVKD.

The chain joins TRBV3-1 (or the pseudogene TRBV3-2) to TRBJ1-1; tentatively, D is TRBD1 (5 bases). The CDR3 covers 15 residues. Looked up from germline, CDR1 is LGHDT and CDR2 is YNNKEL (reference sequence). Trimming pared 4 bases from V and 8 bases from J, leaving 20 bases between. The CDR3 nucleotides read TGTGCCAGCAGCCGGTTGACACAGGTGGTTGGCGAAGCTTTCTTT. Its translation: CASSRLTQVVGEAFF.

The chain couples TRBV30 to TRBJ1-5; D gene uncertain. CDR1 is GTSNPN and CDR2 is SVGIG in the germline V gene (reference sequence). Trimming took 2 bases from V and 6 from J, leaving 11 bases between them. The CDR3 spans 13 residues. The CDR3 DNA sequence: TGTGCCTGGAGTTCCCCAGCCTCTCAGCCCCAGCATTTT. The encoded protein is CAWSSPASQPQHF.

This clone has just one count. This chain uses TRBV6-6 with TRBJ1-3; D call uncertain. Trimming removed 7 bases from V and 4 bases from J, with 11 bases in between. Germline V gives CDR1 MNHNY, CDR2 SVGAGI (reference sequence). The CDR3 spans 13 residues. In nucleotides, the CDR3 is TGTGCCAGCATACGGACGGGGGGAAACACCATATATTTT. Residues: CASIRTGGNTIYF.

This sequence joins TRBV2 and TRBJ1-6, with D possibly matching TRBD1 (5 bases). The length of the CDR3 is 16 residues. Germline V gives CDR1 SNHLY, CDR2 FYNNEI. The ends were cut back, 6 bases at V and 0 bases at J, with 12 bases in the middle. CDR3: CASRGDGSSYNSPLHF. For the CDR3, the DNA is TGTGCCAGCAGGGGGGACGGCAGCTCCTATAATTCACCCCTCCACTTT.

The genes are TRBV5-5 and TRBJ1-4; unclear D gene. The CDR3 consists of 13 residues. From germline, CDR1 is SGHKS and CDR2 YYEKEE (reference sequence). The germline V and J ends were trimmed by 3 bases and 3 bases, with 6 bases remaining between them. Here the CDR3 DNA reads TGTGCCAGCAGCTCCGGTCCTAATGAAAAACTGTTTTTT. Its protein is CASSSGPNEKLFF.

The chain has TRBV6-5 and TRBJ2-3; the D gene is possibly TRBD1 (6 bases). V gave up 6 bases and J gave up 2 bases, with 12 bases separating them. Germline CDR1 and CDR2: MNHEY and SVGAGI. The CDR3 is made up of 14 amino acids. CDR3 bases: TGTGCCAGCAGACGAACAGGGAACACAGATACGCAGTATTTT. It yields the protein CASRRTGNTDTQYF.

CDR3 loop: CASSEQGGLAGAGSYEQYF. DNA of the CDR3: TGTGCCAGCAGTGAACAGGGGGGACTAGCGGGAGCAGGATCCTACGAGCAGTACTTC. The chain carries TRBV2 and TRBJ2-7; 14 bases agree with TRBD2. The germline V gene has CDR1 SNHLY and CDR2 FYNNEI. The CDR3 has 19 residues. The ends lost 2 bases at V and 1 base at J; junction bases unmatched: 10.

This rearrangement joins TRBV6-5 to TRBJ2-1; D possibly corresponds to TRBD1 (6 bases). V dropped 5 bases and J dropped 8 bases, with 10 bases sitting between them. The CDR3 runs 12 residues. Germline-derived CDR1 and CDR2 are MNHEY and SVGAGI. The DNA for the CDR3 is TGTGCCAGCAGTCTGTACAGGGATGAGCAGTTCTTC. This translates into CASSLYRDEQFF.